This T cell receptor (beta chain) was retrieved from a study of cytomegalovirus exposure and HLA in healthy donors. The overall study: Earlier findings included roughly 120 million unique TCR beta sequences obtained from 170 million or so T cells.

Germline trimming cut 6 bases from V and 10 bases from J; bases unmatched to any gene: 12. The CDR3 length is 14 residues. CDR1 and CDR2 (germline): MNHNS, SASEGT. Primers included in the PCR were 60 Vbeta and 13 Jbeta primers. TCRdb keeps only in-frame clones here, not all; method: immunoSEQ multiplex PCR. The sample holds fewer than 140,000 clones, approximately 85% seen once. On this clone: Antigen specificity is unknown.

Study conclusions and caveats: Only CMV serostatus was available as immune exposure information. TCR sequences were mostly rare, though some public TCRs occurred in many donors.

V is TRBV6-1 and J is TRBJ2-1, with TRBD2 matching 7 bases. The material sequenced was PBMCs. The clonotype originates from a man in his fifties in good health and CMV-seronegative. The CDR3 bases are TGTGCCAGCAGGGGGGGGTGGGGCCAGGGAGAGCAGTTCTTC. Its protein is CASRGGWGQGEQFF.